This TCR beta chain was recovered during a study of molecular identifiers for immune sequencing clone quantification. Whole-study results and caveats: Barcode collisions between identical TCR molecules could shrink estimates of highly expanded clone sizes.

TCRdb processed the PCR reads anew with MiXCR; each CDR3 protein has one entry. This sample carries approximately 670,000 distinct CDR3 sequences, about 20% of them seen once, and the ten largest clones take approximately 0.9%. Germline V gene lookup returns CDR1 SEHNR and CDR2 FQNEAQ (reference sequence). The CDR3 has 14 residues. V dropped 5 bases and J dropped 4 bases, with 12 bases sitting between them. This clonotype has ten or more counts. What it binds is not known. The J gene is TRBJ1-5, the V gene TRBV7-9; tentative D call: TRBD1 (5 bases). The TCR originated in a human donor in good health. Some libraries in this study had Jurkat cell RNA spiked in. Sequenced material: naive CD8+ T cells from blood, with Jurkat cell RNA spiked in. Subset in this sample: FACS-sorted CD8+CD4-CCR7+CD45RA+ naive T cells. The CDR3 sequence: CASSPVGHNQPQHF. The CDR3 bases are TGTGCCAGCAGCCCCGTGGGGCATAATCAGCCCCAGCATTTT.